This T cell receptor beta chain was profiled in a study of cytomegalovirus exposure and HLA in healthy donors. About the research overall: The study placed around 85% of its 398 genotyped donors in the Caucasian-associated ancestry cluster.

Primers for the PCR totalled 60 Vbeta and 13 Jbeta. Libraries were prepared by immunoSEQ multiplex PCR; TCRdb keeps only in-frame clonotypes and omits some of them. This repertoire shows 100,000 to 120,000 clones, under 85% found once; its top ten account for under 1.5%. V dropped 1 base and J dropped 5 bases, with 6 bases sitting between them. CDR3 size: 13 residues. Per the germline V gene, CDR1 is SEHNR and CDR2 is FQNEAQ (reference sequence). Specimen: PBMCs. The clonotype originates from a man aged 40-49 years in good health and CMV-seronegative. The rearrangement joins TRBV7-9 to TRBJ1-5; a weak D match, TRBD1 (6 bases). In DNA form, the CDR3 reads TGTGCCAGCAGCTTAGACAGGGATCAGCCCCAGCATTTT. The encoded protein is CASSLDRDQPQHF.